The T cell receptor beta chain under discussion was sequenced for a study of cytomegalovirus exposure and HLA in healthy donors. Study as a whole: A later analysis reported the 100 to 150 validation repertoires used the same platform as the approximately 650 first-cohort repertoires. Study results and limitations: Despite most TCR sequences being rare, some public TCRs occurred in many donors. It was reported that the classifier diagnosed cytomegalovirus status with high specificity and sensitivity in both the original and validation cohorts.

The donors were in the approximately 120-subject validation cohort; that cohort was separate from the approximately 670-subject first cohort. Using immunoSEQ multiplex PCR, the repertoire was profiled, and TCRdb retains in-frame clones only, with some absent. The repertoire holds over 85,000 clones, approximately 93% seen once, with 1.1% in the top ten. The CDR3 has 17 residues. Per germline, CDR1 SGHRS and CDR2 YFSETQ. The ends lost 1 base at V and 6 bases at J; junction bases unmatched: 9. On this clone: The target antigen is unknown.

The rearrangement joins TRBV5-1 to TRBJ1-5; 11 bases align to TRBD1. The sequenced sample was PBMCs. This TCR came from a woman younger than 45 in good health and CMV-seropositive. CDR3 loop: CASSLYWDRGYFQPQHF. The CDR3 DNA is TGCGCCAGCAGCTTGTACTGGGACAGGGGGTATTTTCAGCCCCAGCATTTT.